The 32 T cell receptor beta chains in this list originate from one sample, sequenced in a study of cytomegalovirus exposure and HLA in healthy donors. This PCR relied on a set of 60 Vbeta primers and 13 Jbeta primers. TCRdb's copy holds only in-frame clones and misses some; the assay was immunoSEQ multiplex PCR. The table lists around 160,000 clones, 65% to 85% of them singletons. Specimen: PBMCs. These receptors all stem from a woman in her thirties or forties in good health and CMV-seropositive.

DNA for the CDR3: TGTGCCAGCAGCGGGGGACAGGGGGCCAATACGCAGTATTTT. Translated, it gives CASSGGQGANTQYF. This chain joins TRBV9 and TRBJ2-3; 12 bases align to TRBD1. Germline-derived CDR1 and CDR2 are SGDLS and YYNGEE. With V trimmed by 3 bases and J by 7 bases, 3 bases remained unmatched. The CDR3 extends over 14 amino acids.

The V and J genes are TRBV7-3 and TRBJ2-3; 12 positions agree with TRBD2. Unmatched junction bases numbered 8, after V lost 3 bases and J lost 1 base. The germline gives CDR1 SGHTA, CDR2 FQGTGA. The CDR3 consists of 18 residues. Here the CDR3 DNA reads TGTGCCAGCAGCTTTGGGCCTAGCGGGGGGGGAGGCACAGATACGCAGTATTTT. Encoded protein: CASSFGPSGGGGTDTQYF.

The chain combines TRBV7-9 with TRBJ2-2; the D is unclear. The CDR3 covers 13 residues. V lost 1 base and J lost 6, with 6 bases in between. Germline lookup yields CDR1 SEHNR and CDR2 FQNEAQ (reference sequence). CDR3: CASSLGLSGELFF. The CDR3 DNA sequence: TGTGCCAGCAGCTTAGGTCTCTCCGGGGAGCTGTTTTTT.

J is TRBJ1-1 and V is TRBV7-4, with 8 positions matching TRBD1. Germline CDR1 and CDR2: SGHVT and SQSDAQ. CDR3 length: 19 amino acids. V was clipped by 3 bases and J by 3 bases; unmatched bases: 18. The CDR3: CASSFRGFLGRGLDTEAFF. CDR3 nucleotide sequence: TGTGCCAGCAGCTTTCGGGGCTTTTTGGGCAGGGGGCTCGACACTGAAGCTTTCTTT.

The chain has TRBV7-2 and TRBJ1-1, with 8 bases fitting TRBD1. Trimming removed 5 bases from V and 1 base from J; junction bases left unmatched: 6. The CDR3 has 15 residues. CDR1 and CDR2 (germline): SGHTA, FQGNSA. CDR3 protein: CASSPWTGTNTEAFF. The CDR3 nucleotides are TGTGCCAGCAGCCCCTGGACAGGGACGAACACTGAAGCTTTCTTT.

The DNA for the CDR3 is TGTGCCAGCAGTCCCGGGGTAGCGGGGATCGGGGAGCTGTTTTTT. It translates to CASSPGVAGIGELFF. This chain links TRBV6-1 with TRBJ2-2; 8 nucleotides line up with TRBD2. The germline V gene has CDR1 MNHNS and CDR2 SASEGT. CDR3 size: 15 residues. After removal of 5 bases from V and 7 bases from J, the junction contained 9 bases not matched to a gene.

The table lists this clone with a few counts. The chain employs TRBV28 and TRBJ1-2; a weak D match, TRBD1 (6 bases). V was pared by 8 bases and J by 0 bases, with 13 bases between. Germline V gene data show CDR1 as MDHEN and CDR2 as SYDVKM. This CDR3 is built from 14 residues. This chain's CDR3 is CASGGSDSNYGYTF. In nucleotides, the CDR3 is TGTGCCAGCGGGGGCTCTGATTCTAACTATGGCTACACCTTC.

The chain links TRBV5-4 to TRBJ1-1; D may be TRBD1 (6 bases). This CDR3 spans 19 amino acids. V lost 2 bases and J 3 bases, leaving 26 bases between the germline ends. CDR1 and CDR2 from the germline V gene are SGHNT and YYREEE (reference sequence). The CDR3 coding sequence is TGTGCCAGCAGCTTTGGGGGGGGCGCCTCGGACCCGACACACACTGAAGCTTTCTTT. Encoded protein: CASSFGGGASDPTHTEAFF.

This clone has more than one count but fewer than ten. CDR3: CASGLQGQYNSPLHF. The DNA for the CDR3 is TGTGCTAGTGGTTTGCAGGGACAGTATAATTCACCCCTCCACTTT. V usage is TRBV12-5 and J usage is TRBJ1-6; 7 bases match TRBD1. The germline CDR1 and CDR2 sequences are LGHNT and FRNRAP. The CDR3 is 15 residues long. The junction had 2 bases not matched to a gene; V was cut back by 2 bases and J by 4 bases.

This clone was picked up a small number of times. This specimen includes other DNA sequences encoding the same CDR3. The chain has TRBV13 and TRBJ2-7; TRBD2 is a possible D gene (5 bases). The length of the CDR3 is 14 residues. Germline lookup yields CDR1 PRHDT and CDR2 FYEKMQ (reference sequence). V lost 6 bases, J lost 0 bases, and 12 bases lay in between. The DNA of the CDR3 is TGTGCCAGCAGTTCAACTCGGGACTCCTACGAGCAGTACTTC. This encodes CASSSTRDSYEQYF.

The CDR3 spells CASSPMEWETQYF. DNA for the CDR3: TGTGCCAGCTCACCAATGGAGTGGGAGACCCAGTACTTC. V gene TRBV18 combines with J gene TRBJ2-5, with unresolved D. The V gene's germline CDR1 is KGHSH and CDR2 LQKENI. This CDR3 has 13 residues. With 2 bases removed from V and 5 bases from J, the gap between germline ends came to 9 bases.

This chain links TRBV6-6 with TRBJ2-3, with 10 bases matching TRBD2. After removal of 0 bases from V and 4 bases from J, the junction contained 4 bases not matched to a gene. This CDR3 comprises 16 residues. The germline gives CDR1 MNHNY, CDR2 SVGAGI (reference sequence). CDR3 sequence reads: CASSYSRAGGSDTQYF. The CDR3 DNA reads TGTGCCAGCAGTTACTCGAGAGCGGGGGGGTCAGATACGCAGTATTTT.

The chain uses TRBV19 and TRBJ1-1; D might be TRBD1 (6 bases). Per germline, CDR1 LNHDA and CDR2 SQIVND (reference sequence). This CDR3 comprises 11 residues. V lost 10 bases to trimming and J lost 4 bases, with 10 bases between them. CDR3 bases: TGTGCCATTCACAGGGCCACTGAAGCTTTCTTT. Its translation is CAIHRATEAFF.

The chain carries TRBV27 and TRBJ2-7; tentative D call: TRBD2 (6 bases). Germline CDR1 is MNHEY and CDR2 is SMNVEV (reference sequence). V lost 0 bases to trimming and J lost 0 bases, with 21 bases between them. CDR3 length: 19 residues. The CDR3 DNA is TGTGCCAGCAGTTTATCGGGCTCGGGGGAGGTACAACCCTCCTACGAGCAGTACTTC. Encoded protein: CASSLSGSGEVQPSYEQYF.

This clone was found a few times. The rearrangement joins TRBV4-1 to TRBJ1-1; the D gene is possibly TRBD1 (6 bases). Germline V gives CDR1 MGHRA, CDR2 YSYEKL. Trimming pared 1 base from V and 3 bases from J, leaving 18 bases between. CDR3 length: 17 residues. The CDR3 DNA reads as TGCGCCAGCAGCCAAGTCCCAAGGGGGGGTTGGGACACTGAAGCTTTCTTT. Its translation is CASSQVPRGGWDTEAFF.

This clone has only one observation. Its ends do not fully match the called genes, so a read error is possible. This CDR3 reads CSSSLLLAGGRNEQFF. Written as DNA, the CDR3 is TGTTCCAGCAGCCTTTTACTAGCGGGGGGGAGGAATGAGCAGTTCTTC. The rearrangement joins TRBV7-9 to TRBJ2-1; the match to TRBD2 covers 13 bases. The V gene's germline CDR1 is SEHNR and CDR2 FQNEAQ (reference sequence). This CDR3 comprises 16 residues.

The chain employs TRBV6-5 and TRBJ1-4, with 8 positions matching TRBD1. CDR1 and CDR2 (germline): MNHEY, SVGAGI. The CDR3 is 15 residues long. Trimming took 6 bases from V and 8 from J; bases not matched to a gene: 11. CDR3 DNA: TGTGCCAGCAGCCTGGACAGGGACAGTTACGAAAAACTGTTTTTT. It encodes CASSLDRDSYEKLFF.

This clone was seen a single time. The chain is built from TRBV27 and TRBJ1-2, with D hard to call. CDR1 is MNHEY and CDR2 is SMNVEV in the germline V gene (reference sequence). CDR3 length: 14 amino acids. V lost 5 bases and J lost 7, with 17 bases in between. Here the CDR3 reads CASSPRLLYFGYTF. DNA of the CDR3: TGTGCCAGCAGTCCACGTCTCCTTTACTTTGGCTACACCTTC.

This clone was counted a single time. The rearrangement uses TRBV5-1 and TRBJ2-2; D is perhaps TRBD2 (5 bases). The germline gives CDR1 SGHRS, CDR2 YFSETQ. V was pared by 0 bases and J by 3 bases, with 12 bases between. This CDR3 is 16 amino acids long. The DNA for the CDR3 is TGCGCCAGCAGCTTGGGAGCCGGGGTGGACACCGGGGAGCTGTTTTTT. Its translation: CASSLGAGVDTGELFF.

The chain joins TRBV6-5 to TRBJ1-1; tentatively, D is TRBD1 (5 bases). The germline V and J ends were trimmed by 2 bases and 6 bases, with 13 bases remaining between them. The CDR3 runs to 14 residues. Germline V gene sequence: CDR1 MNHEY, CDR2 SVGAGI. CDR3 sequence: CASSYDLGEAEAFF. CDR3 nucleotides: TGTGCCAGCAGTTACGATTTAGGGGAGGCTGAAGCTTTCTTT.

This clone turned up a few times. This chain connects TRBV5-1 to TRBJ1-1; D may be TRBD1 (5 bases). The CDR3 length is 17 residues. Between the trimmed V and J ends, which lost 4 bases and 6 bases, there was a span of 25 bases. Per germline, CDR1 SGHRS and CDR2 YFSETQ. The CDR3 DNA reads TGCGCCAGCAGCCCCTGGGGGGATAGAAGCGGAATACCTGAAGCTTTCTTT. It translates to CASSPWGDRSGIPEAFF.

This clone showed up just once. Other DNA sequences in this sample translate to the same CDR3. This sequence joins TRBV9 and TRBJ1-1; D perhaps matches TRBD1 (5 bases). The CDR3 runs 14 residues. Trimming pared 4 bases from V and 1 base from J, leaving 11 bases between. Germline values: CDR1 SGDLS, CDR2 YYNGEE. CDR3 protein: CASSPGLPNTEAFF. In nucleotides, the CDR3 is TGTGCCAGCAGCCCGGGACTCCCGAACACTGAAGCTTTCTTT. Drawing the rest from reference TRBV9 and TRBJ1-1, the complete variable domain is DSGVTQTPKHLITATGQRVTLRCSPRSGDLSVYWYQQSLDQGLQFLIQYYNGEERAKGNILERFSAQQFPDLHSELNLSSLELGDSALYFCASSPGLPNTEAFFGQGTRLTVV.

In DNA form, the CDR3 reads TGTGCTAGTGGTTTGCCCCCTTATAATGAGCAGTTCTTC. Amino acid sequence: CASGLPPYNEQFF. This chain joins TRBV12-5 and TRBJ2-1; no reliable D call. The V gene lost 2 bases and the J gene lost 7 bases, with 9 bases spanning the gap. Germline assignment: CDR1 LGHNT and CDR2 FRNRAP. This CDR3 spans 13 amino acids.

The chain couples TRBV9 to TRBJ2-1; TRBD1 matches at 7 bases. V lost 3 bases, J lost 8 bases, and 8 bases stayed unmatched. This CDR3 contains 14 residues. The germline V gene has CDR1 SGDLS and CDR2 YYNGEE. The CDR3 nucleotides read TGTGCCAGCAGCGCCAGACAGGGTGGCGATGAGCAGTTCTTC. Amino acid sequence: CASSARQGGDEQFF.

This sequence joins TRBV6-1 and TRBJ2-6, with D unclear. The CDR3 is made up of 13 amino acids. Germline V CDR1 and CDR2: MNHNS, SASEGT. Trimming removed 6 bases from V and 0 bases from J, with 3 bases in between. The CDR3 region has the DNA TGTGCCAGCAGGCGCTCTGGGGCCAACGTCCTGACTTTC. Protein: CASRRSGANVLTF.

This CDR3 is CASSQLPGSEQYF. CDR3 bases: TGTGCCAGCAGCCAGTTGCCAGGGTCCGAGCAGTACTTC. This chain joins TRBV14 and TRBJ2-7; D is perhaps TRBD1 (5 bases). V shed 3 bases and J shed 6 bases, with 12 bases lying between them. There are 13 residues in the CDR3. Per the germline V gene, CDR1 is SGHDN and CDR2 is FVKESK.

The chain employs TRBV28 and TRBJ1-6; 7 nucleotides line up with TRBD1. The CDR3 has 14 residues. V shed 3 bases, J shed 7 bases, and the junction held 3 bases outside the gene matches. Germline V lookup: CDR1 MDHEN, CDR2 SYDVKM. The CDR3: CASSLGQTNSPLHF. The CDR3 bases are TGTGCCAGCAGTTTGGGACAGACAAATTCACCCCTCCACTTT.

The chain is built from TRBV18 and TRBJ2-1, with 8 nucleotides matching TRBD1. CDR1 is KGHSH and CDR2 is LQKENI in the germline V gene. Trimming removed 3 bases from V and 9 bases from J; junction bases left unmatched: 16. The CDR3 length is 17 residues. CDR3 protein: CASSPKPGQEGSSEQFF. CDR3 sequence (DNA): TGTGCCAGCTCACCGAAACCGGGACAGGAAGGATCTAGTGAGCAGTTCTTC.

This clone was detected a few times. The chain combines TRBV6-1 with TRBJ2-5; possible D gene TRBD2, 5 bases. Trimming removed 7 bases from V and 4 bases from J, with 13 bases in between. Germline V lookup: CDR1 MNHNS, CDR2 SASEGT. This CDR3 region has 13 residues. Here the CDR3 DNA reads TGTGCCAGCACCAAAACTAGAGGAGAGACCCAGTACTTC. This encodes CASTKTRGETQYF.

The DNA of the CDR3 is TGCGCCCCCAACCCCGGGTCGACCGGGGAGCTGTTTTTT. It encodes CAPNPGSTGELFF. This chain uses TRBV10-1 with TRBJ2-2; D not certain. The germline V gene has CDR1 WNHNN and CDR2 SYGVQD (reference sequence). The CDR3 consists of 13 residues. Trimming pared 11 bases from V and 5 bases from J, leaving 15 bases between.

Of note for this clone: Distinct nucleotide sequences in the sample also encode this CDR3. The V call is TRBV5-1, the J call TRBJ2-2; tentative D call: TRBD2 (6 bases). The CDR3 totals 14 residues. V was pared by 6 bases and J by 4 bases, with 13 bases between. Germline V lookup: CDR1 SGHRS, CDR2 YFSETQ. The CDR3: CASTSSGVTGELFF. The CDR3 DNA is TGCGCCAGCACCTCCTCGGGGGTCACCGGGGAGCTGTTTTTT. The full variable domain, in which reference TRBV5-1 and TRBJ2-2 provide the parts outside the CDR3, is KAGVTQTPRYLIKTRGQQVTLSCSPISGHRSVSWYQQTPGQGLQFLFEYFSETQRNKGNFPGRFSGRQFSNSRSEMNVSTLELGDSALYLCASTSSGVTGELFFGEGSRLTVL.

This rearrangement joins TRBV7-2 to TRBJ2-3, with D perhaps TRBD1 (5 bases). CDR1 SGHTA and CDR2 FQGNSA come from the germline V gene. V shed 2 bases and J shed 6 bases, with 12 bases lying between them. There are 14 residues in the CDR3. The CDR3 coding sequence is TGTGCCAGCAGCTTACCCCAGGGCGGCGATACGCAGTATTTT. Protein product: CASSLPQGGDTQYF.